The rows below give T cell receptor beta chains drawn from one sample of a study of shared clonotypes between healthy human individuals. Assay: immunoSEQ multiplex PCR; the TCRdb copy retains only in-frame clones and omits some. The sample has about 2.4 million clones; 85% to 95% are singletons. The sequencing sample was made of naive CD4+ T cells sorted from blood. The receptor source for this set is a man between 18 and 35 years old in good health. CDR3s include the opening cysteine and the closing phenylalanine or tryptophan. A D gene is named only where the DNA matches it firmly. Part of the rows lack a size; the others show once, few, many or a class for expanded clones.

>TRBV4-2|TRBJ2-3|-|-
CASSQELRYTQYF
TGTGCCAGCAGCCAAGAGCTCCGGTACACGCAGTATTTT
>TRBV5-1|TRBJ2-1|-|-
CASSREWSSYNEQFF
TGCGCCAGCAGCCGCGAATGGAGCTCCTACAATGAGCAGTTCTTC
>TRBV2|TRBJ1-2|-|-
CASSELDRGLF
TGTGCCAGCAGTGAATTGGATAGGGGCCTCTTC
>TRBV5-6|TRBJ1-4|-|-
CASSLFGGPEKLFF
TGTGCCAGCAGCTTGTTCGGGGGGCCTGAAAAACTGTTTTTT
>TRBV4-3|TRBJ1-2|-|-
CASSQAQPGSYGYTF
TGCGCCAGCAGCCAGGCCCAGCCAGGGAGCTATGGCTACACCTTC
>TRBV7-9|TRBJ2-7|-|-
CASSFDFGQQYF
TGTGCCAGCAGTTTCGACTTTGGACAGCAGTACTTC
>TRBV6-5|TRBJ1-2|-|TRBD1
CASSPTGGYGYTF
TGTGCCAGCAGCCCGACAGGGGGCTATGGCTACACCTTC
>TRBV2|TRBJ1-5|-|-
CASSGGTLDQPQHF
TGTGCCAGCAGTGGAGGGACCTTAGATCAGCCCCAGCATTTT
>TRBV4-1|TRBJ1-4|-|TRBD1
CASSQRTGSDEKLFF
TGCGCCAGCAGCCAGAGGACAGGGTCTGATGAAAAACTGTTTTTT
>TRBV6-5|TRBJ1-2|-|-
CASLQGTRYTF
TGTGCCAGCCTACAGGGAACACGCTACACCTTC
>TRBV2|TRBJ1-5|-|TRBD1
CASSTTGSSNQPQHF
TGTGCCAGCAGTACGACAGGGTCCAGCAATCAGCCCCAGCATTTT
>TRBV10-3|TRBJ2-5|-|TRBD2
CAISVSSGGAKETQYF
TGTGCCATCAGTGTGTCTAGCGGGGGGGCCAAGGAGACCCAGTACTTC
>TRBV29-1|TRBJ2-2|-|-
CSVEEGGGTNTGELFF
TGCAGCGTTGAAGAAGGGGGCGGGACGAACACCGGGGAGCTGTTTTTT
>TRBV5-1|TRBJ1-3|-|TRBD1
CASSLTGASGNTIYF
TGCGCCAGCAGCCTCACAGGGGCCTCTGGAAACACCATATATTTT
>TRBV14|TRBJ2-7|-|-
CASSQRAEQYF
TGTGCCAGCAGCCAAAGGGCCGAGCAGTACTTC
>TRBV7-2|TRBJ1-3|-|-
CASSKPLGLAGNTIYF
TGTGCCAGCAGCAAGCCCTTAGGGTTAGCTGGAAACACCATATATTTT
>TRBV30|TRBJ1-5|-|-
CAWSVQDGPNQPQHF
TGTGCCTGGAGTGTACAGGACGGGCCCAATCAGCCCCAGCATTTT
>TRBV11-2|TRBJ1-6|-|-
CASSLARGSLHF
TGTGCCAGCAGCTTAGCCCGGGGATCCCTCCACTTT
>TRBV5-5|TRBJ2-3|-|-
CASSFPPGTDTQYF
TGTGCCAGCAGCTTTCCCCCAGGGACAGATACGCAGTATTTT
>TRBV7-2|TRBJ1-3|-|-
CASSFTRVGNTIYF
TGTGCCAGCAGCTTTACACGGGTTGGAAACACCATATATTTT
>TRBV7-9|TRBJ1-4|few|-
CASSHSSTNEKLFF
TGTGCCAGCAGCCACTCATCAACTAATGAAAAACTGTTTTTT
>TRBV5-4|TRBJ2-7|-|-
CASSFGTSYEQYF
TGTGCCAGCAGCTTTGGGACTTCCTACGAGCAGTACTTC
>TRBV9|TRBJ2-5|-|-
CASSGRTGVAGETQYF
TGTGCCAGCAGCGGCCGGACAGGGGTAGCGGGGGAGACCCAGTACTTC
>TRBV20-1|TRBJ1-6|-|-
CSAPRGTPLHF
TGCAGTGCCCCCCGGGGCACACCCCTCCACTTT